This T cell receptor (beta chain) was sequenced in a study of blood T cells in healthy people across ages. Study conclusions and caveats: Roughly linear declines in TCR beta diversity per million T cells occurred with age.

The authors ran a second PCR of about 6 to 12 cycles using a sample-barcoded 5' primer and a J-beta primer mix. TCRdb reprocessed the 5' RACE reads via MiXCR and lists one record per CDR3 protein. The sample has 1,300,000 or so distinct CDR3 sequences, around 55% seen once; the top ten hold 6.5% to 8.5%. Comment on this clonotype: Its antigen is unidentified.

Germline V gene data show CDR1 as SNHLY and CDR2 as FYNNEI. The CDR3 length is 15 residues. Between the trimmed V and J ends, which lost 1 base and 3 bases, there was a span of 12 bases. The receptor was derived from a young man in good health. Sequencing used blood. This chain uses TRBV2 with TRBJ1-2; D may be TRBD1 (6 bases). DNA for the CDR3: TGTGCCAGCAGTGAAGTGAGGAGGGGGGACTATGGCTACACCTTC. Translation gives CASSEVRRGDYGYTF.